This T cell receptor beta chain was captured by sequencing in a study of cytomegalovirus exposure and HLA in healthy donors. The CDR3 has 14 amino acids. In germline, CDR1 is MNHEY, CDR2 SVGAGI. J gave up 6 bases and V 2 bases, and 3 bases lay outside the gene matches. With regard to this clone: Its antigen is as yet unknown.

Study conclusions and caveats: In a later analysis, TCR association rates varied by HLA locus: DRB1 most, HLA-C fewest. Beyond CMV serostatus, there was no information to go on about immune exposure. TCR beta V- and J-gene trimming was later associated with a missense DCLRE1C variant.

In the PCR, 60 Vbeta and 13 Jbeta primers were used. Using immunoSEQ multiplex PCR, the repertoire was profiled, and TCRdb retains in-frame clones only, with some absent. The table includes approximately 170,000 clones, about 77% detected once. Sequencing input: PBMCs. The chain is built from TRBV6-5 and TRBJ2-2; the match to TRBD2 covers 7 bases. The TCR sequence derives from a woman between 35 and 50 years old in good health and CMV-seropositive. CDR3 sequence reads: CASSYRSGAGELFF. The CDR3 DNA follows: TGTGCCAGCAGTTACAGAAGCGGGGCCGGGGAGCTGTTTTTT.